This TCR beta chain was found in a study of blood T cell repertoires in COVID-19. Study context: Acute-phase and convalescent COVID-19 samples originated in the United States, Italy and Spain. The cDNA or gDNA used as material had been derived from T cells, B-cell-depleted T cells, or PBMCs.

The germline CDR1 and CDR2 sequences are MDHEN and SYDVKM. Trimming left V 4 bases short and J 4 bases short, with 11 bases between. The CDR3 is made up of 13 amino acids. Per the study methods: Amplified reference gene primers provided the basis for estimating nucleated cell counts. TCRdb keeps only in-frame clones here, not all; method: immunoSEQ multiplex PCR. V and J calls and clone size are as listed in that table; D and trimming were resolved from the DNA. This repertoire shows 60,000 to 65,000 clones, approximately 80% found once; its top ten account for around 30%. The TCR was taken from a human donor in a cohort sampled during active COVID-19. Sequencing was carried out using peripheral blood. This rearrangement joins TRBV28 to TRBJ2-7, with D possibly being TRBD1 (6 bases). The CDR3 region has the DNA TGTGCCAGCAGTTGGCAGGGGATTTACGAGCAGTACTTC. Translating it yields CASSWQGIYEQYF. Drawing the rest from reference TRBV28 and TRBJ2-7, the complete variable domain is DVKVTQSSRYLVKRTGEKVFLECVQDMDHENMFWYRQDPGLGLRLIYFSYDVKMKEKGDIPEGYSVSREKKERFSLILESASTNQTSMYLCASSWQGIYEQYFGPGTRLTVT.